This note documents a single T cell receptor (beta chain) sequence. The antigen is not known. Following extraction, RNA underwent reverse transcription to cDNA, which served as the sequencing template. Profiling relied on immunoSEQ multiplex PCR, and the TCRdb table lists in-frame clones only, not all of them. In the table there are approximately 200,000 clones, 40% to 45% of which are singletons. The data were taken from a study of CD8+ T cells in alopecia areata. Study-wide context: Treatment of the treated patients consisted of oral tofacitinib, 5 to 10 mg twice daily. Tofacitinib ran for 6 to 18 months before 6 months off drug. The study's findings and limits: Tissue-resident alphabeta T cells belonging to normal skin likewise get sequenced within scalp specimens. Scalp clonality and expanded CD8+ clones among the top 100 showed significant decreases with tofacitinib.

Regarding treatment: oral pan-JAK inhibitor, 5-10 mg twice daily. This clonotype originated in a human donor with alopecia areata. The sample consisted of CD4+ T cells sorted from blood, taken at roughly week 36, from a patient treated with tofacitinib.

The CDR3 loop is CASSLGREDEQYF. The CDR3 DNA reads TGTGCCAGCAGCTTGGGCAGGGAGGACGAGCAGTACTTC. The chain employs TRBV7-2 and TRBJ2-7, with TRBD2 as a possible D gene (6 bases). Germline V CDR1 and CDR2: SGHTA, FQGNSA. This CDR3 has 13 residues. Trimming took off 3 bases at V and 5 bases at J, with 11 bases between the two ends. Using reference TRBV7-2 and TRBJ2-7 for the parts outside the CDR3, the full variable domain is GAGVSQSPSNKVTEKGKDVELRCDPISGHTALYWYRQSLGQGLEFLIYFQGNSAPDKSGLPSDRFSAERTGGSVSTLTIQRTQQEDSAVYLCASSLGREDEQYFGPGTRLTVT.